Listed below are T cell receptor beta chains from one sample, sequenced in a study of T-cell reconstitution after alpha-beta-depleted transplantation in children. Using its own MiXCR run on the PCR reads, TCRdb lists one record per CDR3 protein. The table lists about 98,000 distinct CDR3 sequences, around 6.1% of them singletons, with more than 5.5% in the top ten. The specimen was PBMCs, mostly from graft donor cells, collected 60 days after TCRalphabeta/CD19-depleted stem cell transplant. These receptors came from a female patient aged 2-15 years who had a stem cell transplant for Fanconi anemia, so the T cells may come from the graft donor. The CDR3 runs from the conserved cysteine through the conserved F or W. D genes are given only for firm matches. Size tells how often a clone was seen (once, few, many) or the class of an expanded clone, and some rows leave it out.

length	size	D	V	J	DNA	CDR3
16	few	TRBD1	TRBV5-4	TRBJ2-5	TGTGCCAGCAGCTTGAGGGGGCGCGGGTTCCAAGAGACCCAGTACTTC	CASSLRGRGFQETQYF
14	many	.	TRBV12-3/TRBV12-4	TRBJ2-1	TGTGCCAGCACCTCTAGCGTCCCCTACAATGAGCAGTTCTTC	CASTSSVPYNEQFF
13	.	.	TRBV18	TRBJ2-7	TGTGCCAGCTCACCAGGGGGCGGGTACGAGCAGTACTTC	CASSPGGGYEQYF
13	.	.	TRBV7-9	TRBJ2-5	TGTGCCAGCAGCTTCCAAGGCGGTGGGACCCAGTACTTC	CASSFQGGGTQYF
13	few	TRBD1	TRBV4-1	TRBJ2-1	TGCGCCAGCAGCTATTCGACAGGGAATGAGCAGTTCTTC	CASSYSTGNEQFF
17	few	.	TRBV18	TRBJ2-5	TGTGCCAGCTCACCATTCACAGGGAGAGGGCTACAAGAGACCCAGTACTTC	CASSPFTGRGLQETQYF
13	.	.	TRBV25-1	TRBJ2-2	TGTGCCAGCCATAGGGCGAACACCGGGGAGCTGTTTTTT	CASHRANTGELFF
12	many	TRBD1	TRBV29-1	TRBJ2-5	TGCAGCGCTAACAGGGGGCGAGAGACCCAGTACTTC	CSANRGRETQYF
14	many	.	TRBV29-1	TRBJ2-3	TGCAGCGTTGAACGGTCGGCGGGCACAGATACGCAGTATTTT	CSVERSAGTDTQYF
15	few	.	TRBV5-1	TRBJ1-5	TGCGCCAGCAGCTTGGCCCCAGGCGGCAATCAGCCCCAGCATTTT	CASSLAPGGNQPQHF
14	few	.	TRBV7-8	TRBJ2-5	TGTGCCAGCAGCTTAGCGCGGTATCAAGAGACCCAGTACTTC	CASSLARYQETQYF
14	many	.	TRBV28	TRBJ1-6	TGTGCCAGCAGTTTAGCCAAAGAAGTAGTACCCCTCCACTTT	CASSLAKEVVPLHF
15	many	TRBD1	TRBV28	TRBJ1-1	TGTGCCAGCAGTCAAGGACAGGGGGTGAACACTGAAGCTTTCTTT	CASSQGQGVNTEAFF
14	many	.	TRBV11-2	TRBJ2-2	TGTGCCAGCACGCCAGGGACCCACACCGGGGAGCTGTTTTTT	CASTPGTHTGELFF
14	many	.	TRBV7-9	TRBJ2-7	TGTGCCAGCAGCATGACAGCCCTCTCCTACGAGCAGTACTTC	CASSMTALSYEQYF
13	many	.	TRBV18	TRBJ1-1	TGTGCCAGCTCCCCCACACAGAACACTGAAGCTTTCTTT	CASSPTQNTEAFF
15	many	TRBD2	TRBV5-1	TRBJ2-7	TGCGCCAGCAGCGGTATGACTAGCGGGAGCTACGAGCAGTACTTC	CASSGMTSGSYEQYF
13	many	.	TRBV4-2	TRBJ2-3	TGTGCCAGCAGCCAAGGGGACACAGATACGCAGTATTTT	CASSQGDTDTQYF
18	.	.	TRBV6-5	TRBJ1-4	TGTGCCAGCAGTTACTCGGAGCCCAGGTGGACTGAGAATGAAAAACTGTTTTTT	CASSYSEPRWTENEKLFF
17	many	TRBD2	TRBV5-1	TRBJ2-5	TGCGCCAGCAGCTTGGATCTTAGCGGGAGGGCCGGAGAGACCCAGTACTTC	CASSLDLSGRAGETQYF
15	.	TRBD2	TRBV3-1	TRBJ2-3	TGTGCCACCAGCCTTCTAGCGGGAGGCACAGATACGCAGTATTTT	CATSLLAGGTDTQYF
17	many	.	TRBV12-3/TRBV12-4	TRBJ1-1	TGTGCCAGCAGTTCCCCCCGACTTTTTTCCCCCAACACTGAAGCTTTCTTT	CASSSPRLFSPNTEAFF
11	.	.	TRBV20-1	TRBJ2-5	TGCAGTGCTAGACACCAAGAGACCCAGTACTTC	CSARHQETQYF
16	many	.	TRBV12-3/TRBV12-4	TRBJ1-5	TGTGCCAGCAGTTTTGCGGGAAGCGGTCGCAATCAGCCCCAGCATTTT	CASSFAGSGRNQPQHF
16	many	.	TRBV6-5	TRBJ2-6	TGTGCCAGCAGTTACGGGGGGACGGATGGGGCCAACGTCCTGACTTTC	CASSYGGTDGANVLTF
16	.	TRBD2	TRBV3-1	TRBJ2-1	TGTGCCAGCAGCCAAATCAGCGGGAGGGCCACGGGGGAGCAGTTCTTC	CASSQISGRATGEQFF
15	few	.	TRBV7-9	TRBJ2-7	TGTGCCAGCAGCTTGACAGGTCTGAGCTCCTACGAGCAGTACTTC	CASSLTGLSSYEQYF
13	many	.	TRBV28	TRBJ2-3	TGTGCCAGCAGTCCGGCCAGCACAGATACGCAGTATTTT	CASSPASTDTQYF
16	many	.	TRBV21-1	TRBJ2-5	TGTGCCAGCCAGGGTTTAGACTACCGGTACCAAGAGACCCAGTACTTC	CASQGLDYRYQETQYF
17	.	.	TRBV7-3	TRBJ1-2	TGTGCCAGCAGCTTATCCCACGAAGGGGGGTTAATATATGGCTACACCTTC	CASSLSHEGGLIYGYTF
13	many	.	TRBV20-1	TRBJ2-5	TGCAGTGCTAGCGATCAGGGGAAAGAGACCCAGTACTTC	CSASDQGKETQYF
15	many	.	TRBV29-1	TRBJ2-3	TGCAGCGGTAAGATATGGACCACCCTCGCAGATACGCAGTATTTT	CSGKIWTTLADTQYF
12	many	.	TRBV3-1	TRBJ2-7	TGTGCCAGCAGCTTCCGAACCTACGAGCAGTACTTC	CASSFRTYEQYF
12	many	TRBD2	TRBV11-1	TRBJ2-5	TGTGCCAGCAGCTCGGGAGGAGAGACCCAGTACTTC	CASSSGGETQYF
18	few	TRBD2	TRBV11-2	TRBJ2-3	TGTGCCAGCAGCCCGGGCGGACTAGCGGAATCTTACACAGATACGCAGTATTTT	CASSPGGLAESYTDTQYF
15	many	.	TRBV21-1	TRBJ2-2	TGTGCCAGCGGGTGGGACAGGGGGAACACCGGGGAGCTGTTTTTT	CASGWDRGNTGELFF
16	many	.	TRBV7-3	TRBJ2-3	TGTGCCAGCAGCTTATCAGAGACTCTTAGCACAGATACGCAGTATTTT	CASSLSETLSTDTQYF
14	many	.	TRBV10-3	TRBJ2-1	TGTGCCATCAGTGAGTCAGCCCAAGTCAATGAGCAGTTCTTC	CAISESAQVNEQFF
14	many	TRBD2	TRBV7-2	TRBJ2-2	TGTGCCAGCAGCTTACAGCTAGCGGGATGGGAGCTGTTTTTT	CASSLQLAGWELFF
14	few	.	TRBV2	TRBJ1-5	TGTGCCAGCAGTGTCGGCGACGGGGTTCAGCCCCAGCATTTT	CASSVGDGVQPQHF
16	many	.	TRBV5-1	TRBJ2-4	TGCGCCAGCAGCTTGGAGACCAGGGGTGCCAAAAACATTCAGTACTTC	CASSLETRGAKNIQYF
12	few	.	TRBV5-5	TRBJ2-1	TGTGCCAGCAAAGGCTCCTACAATGAGCAGTTCTTC	CASKGSYNEQFF
16	many	TRBD1	TRBV6-5	TRBJ1-6	TGTGCCAGCAGTAGGAGGACGGGACAGACTAATTCACCCCTCCACTTT	CASSRRTGQTNSPLHF
19	.	TRBD2	TRBV2	TRBJ2-5	TGTGCCTGCAGTTTAGCGCTTAGGGGGCTAGCGGGAGGTACAGAGACCCAGTACTTC	CACSLALRGLAGGTETQYF
14	many	TRBD1	TRBV27	TRBJ1-2	TGTGCCAGCAGCCCAGGGGGGTTGTACTATGGCTACACCTTC	CASSPGGLYYGYTF
11	many	.	TRBV28	TRBJ2-5	TGTGCCAGCGGACAAATTTGGTCCCAGTACTTC	CASGQIWSQYF
14	many	TRBD2	TRBV2	TRBJ2-3	TGTGCCAGCAGTGGGACTAGTCACACAGATACGCAGTATTTT	CASSGTSHTDTQYF
16	few	TRBD1	TRBV3-1	TRBJ1-6	TGTGCCAGCAGCCAAGATTTACAGGGGTCCGATTCACCCCTCCACTTT	CASSQDLQGSDSPLHF
14	.	.	TRBV5-6	TRBJ1-2	TGTGCCAGCAGCTTGTGGGGGCCCAACTATGGCTACACCTTC	CASSLWGPNYGYTF
14	many	.	TRBV2	TRBJ2-5	TGTGCCAGCAGTGAATTGAGCCGCGGAGAGACCCAGTACTTC	CASSELSRGETQYF
12	many	.	TRBV29-1	TRBJ2-3	TGCAGCGTTGAGGCTAGGGGAGATACGCAGTATTTT	CSVEARGDTQYF
12	few	.	TRBV7-9	TRBJ2-7	TGTGCCAGCAGCGGCCAGGGTTACGAGCAGTACTTC	CASSGQGYEQYF